This T cell receptor (beta chain) was recovered during a study of cytomegalovirus exposure and HLA in healthy donors. CDR3 length: 16 residues. Germline loops: CDR1 SGDLS, CDR2 YYNGEE. Trimming pared 0 bases from V and 6 bases from J, leaving 17 bases between. While unrecorded immune exposures were likely, the donors were nominally healthy when sampled. This clone was observed a single time. Its antigen remains unknown. Findings and caveats of the study: For most TCR beta V segments, an earlier analysis put the productive rate at about 87% or about 30% of the time.

The primer mix had 60 Vbeta and 13 Jbeta primers. Produced via immunoSEQ multiplex PCR; TCRdb's table is partial and in-frame only. The sample lists hundreds of thousands of clones, over 60% occurring once. The sequencing input was PBMCs. J is TRBJ2-3 and V is TRBV9; D perhaps matches TRBD1 (5 bases). This TCR was sampled from a man between 18 and 29 years old in good health and CMV-seronegative. CDR3 amino acids: CASSVGGEIRRDTQYF. Here the CDR3 DNA reads TGTGCCAGCAGCGTAGGGGGCGAAATCCGGCGGGATACGCAGTATTTT.